The sequence of this TCR beta chain was determined in a study of OX40 agonist ivuxolimab in advanced cancers. Notes on the study in general: Clonal expansion by week 6 occurred in CD4+ and CD8+ blood T cells (at 0.1 to 3.0 mg/kg).

With baseline, cycle 4 day 1, and cycle 7 day 1 as timepoints, blood was sampled. TCRdb's table, derived via immunoSEQ multiplex PCR, lists solely in-frame clones and lacks some. The table has 50,000 to 75,000 clones, around four fifths seen once. A remark on this clone: Its antigen remains unknown.

The clonotype comes from an adult with an advanced solid tumor such as melanoma, head and neck, liver or kidney cancer. Sequenced here: CD4+ or CD8+ T cells sorted from blood, sampled in a trial of the OX40 agonist ivuxolimab.

The CDR3 DNA is TGTGCCAGCAGCTTACTAAGGGGCTACGAGCAGTACTTC. This sequence encodes CASSLLRGYEQYF. The chain joins TRBV13 to TRBJ2-5; tentatively, D is TRBD1 (5 bases). The J call may be faulty, since TRBJ2-7 better matches the DNA end. The CDR3 contains 13 residues. CDR1 and CDR2 from the germline V gene are PRHDT and FYEKMQ (reference sequence).